This TCR beta chain emerged from a study of blood T cell repertoires in COVID-19. As for the study in general: COVID-19 samples from acute and convalescent phases originated in the United States, Italy and Spain.

Germline CDR1 SGDLS, CDR2 YYNGEE. The V gene lost 0 bases and the J gene lost 8 bases, with 12 bases spanning the gap. The CDR3 sequence is 14 residues long. Original methodology: How many nucleated cells were present was estimated from reference gene primer amplification. Method: immunoSEQ multiplex PCR; TCRdb's copy keeps in-frame clones and lacks some. That table gives V, J and clone size, and the DNA gave D and trimming. The data hold about 220,000 clones, with about 80% observed a single time. This chain connects TRBV9 to TRBJ1-5; D gene unclear. This receptor was taken from a woman in her forties with acute COVID-19. The sample comprised PBMCs or T cells enriched from blood (not recorded which). The CDR3 is CASSVGPLREPQHF. For the CDR3, the DNA is TGTGCCAGCAGCGTAGGACCCCTGCGGGAGCCCCAGCATTTT. The entire variable domain, with the rest obtained from reference TRBV9 and TRBJ1-5, is as follows: DSGVTQTPKHLITATGQRVTLRCSPRSGDLSVYWYQQSLDQGLQFLIQYYNGEERAKGNILERFSAQQFPDLHSELNLSSLELGDSALYFCASSVGPLREPQHFGDGTRLSIL.